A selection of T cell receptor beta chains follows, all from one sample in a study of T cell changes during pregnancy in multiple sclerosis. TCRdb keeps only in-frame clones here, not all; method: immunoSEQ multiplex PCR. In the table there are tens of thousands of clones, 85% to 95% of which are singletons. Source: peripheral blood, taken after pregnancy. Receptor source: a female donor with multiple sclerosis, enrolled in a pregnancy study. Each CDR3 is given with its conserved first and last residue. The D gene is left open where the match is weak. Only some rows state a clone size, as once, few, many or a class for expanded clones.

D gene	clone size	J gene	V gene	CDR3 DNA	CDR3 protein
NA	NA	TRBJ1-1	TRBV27	TGTGCCAGCAGTTTTCACGGGTCTGAAGCTTTCTTT	CASSFHGSEAFF
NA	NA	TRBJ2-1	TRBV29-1	TGCAGCGTAGCAGAGGAAAGCTCCTACAATGAGCAGTTCTTC	CSVAEESSYNEQFF
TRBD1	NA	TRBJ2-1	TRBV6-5	TGTGCCAGCACCCATCGGACAGGGGTCTCTGAGCAGTTCTTC	CASTHRTGVSEQFF
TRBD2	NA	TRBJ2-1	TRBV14	TGTGCCAGCAGCCGGGGGGGGAGCAGTGAAAATGAGCAGTTCTTC	CASSRGGSSENEQFF
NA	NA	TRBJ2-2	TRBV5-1	TGCGCCAGCAGCCGCGGGTCGGAAAGGACCGGGGAGCTGTTTTTT	CASSRGSERTGELFF
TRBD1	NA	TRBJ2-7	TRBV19	TGTGCCAGCGGGCGGGGACAGGGCCATCTATTTTACGAGCAGTACTTC	CASGRGQGHLFYEQYF
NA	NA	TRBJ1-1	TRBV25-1	TGTGCCAGCAGTCTAGGGGGGGGCCGTTTAAACACTGAAGCTTTCTTT	CASSLGGGRLNTEAFF
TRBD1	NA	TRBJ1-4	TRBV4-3	TGCGCCAGCAGCCACCGATGGACAGGGAATGAAAAACTGTTTTTT	CASSHRWTGNEKLFF
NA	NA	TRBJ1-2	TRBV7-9	TGTGCCAGCAGCTTAGCCGGGACTGACTATGGCTACACCTTC	CASSLAGTDYGYTF
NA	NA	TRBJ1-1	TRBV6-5	TGTGCCAGCAGTCCCCCCCAGAACACTGAAGCTTTCTTT	CASSPPQNTEAFF
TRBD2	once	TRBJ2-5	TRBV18	TGTGCCAGCTCACCACCACTAGCGGACTTCCAAGAGACCCAGTACTTC	CASSPPLADFQETQYF
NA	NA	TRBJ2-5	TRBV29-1	TGCAGCGTAACTAGTAGGGAGACCCAGTACTTC	CSVTSRETQYF
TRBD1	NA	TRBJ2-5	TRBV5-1	TGCGCCAGCGGGACAGGGGGCCACGAGACCCAGTACTTC	CASGTGGHETQYF
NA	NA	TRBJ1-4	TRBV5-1	TGCGCCAGCAGCAAGGACTCGCCTAATGAAAAACTGTTTTTT	CASSKDSPNEKLFF
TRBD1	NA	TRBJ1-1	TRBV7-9	TGTGCCAACAGCTTTACAGGGGTGAACACTGAAGCTTTCTTT	CANSFTGVNTEAFF